This is a list of T cell receptor beta chains from one sample in a study of blood T cell repertoires in COVID-19. TCRdb's table, derived via immunoSEQ multiplex PCR, lists solely in-frame clones and lacks some. The sample has just over 60,000 clones; approximately 80% are singletons. Sequencing was done on a sample of peripheral blood. Receptors originate from a woman older than 75 with active or convalescent COVID-19. Each CDR3 is given with its conserved first and last residue.

>TRBJ2-1|TRBV21-1
CAIDARLSYNEQFF
>TRBJ1-2|TRBV19
CASSKTGTGGADGYTF
>TRBJ1-5|TRBV12-5
CASGLVLGRGGNQPQHF
>TRBJ2-7|TRBV5-1
CASSLARGGEQYF
>TRBJ1-1|TRBV19
CASSAQGAGRTEAFF
>TRBJ1-1|TRBV2
CASSGGETEAFF
>TRBJ1-1|TRBV5-5
CASSAGGRTEAFF
>TRBJ1-4|TRBV11-2
CASSPIRLATNEKLFF
>TRBJ2-7|TRBV9
CASSESSGGAREQYF
>TRBJ1-5|TRBV18
CASSEVPGGAGNQPQHF
>TRBJ1-5|TRBV7-8
CASSLRDDGQPQHF
>TRBJ1-4|TRBV23-1
CASPWRGNEKLFF
>TRBJ2-2|TRBV19
CASSRQGNTGELFF
>TRBJ1-1|TRBV7-2
CASSFWTGVNTEAFF
>TRBJ1-2|TRBV5-8
CASSPDRDRGLDGYTF
>TRBJ1-2|TRBV5-4
CASSLDLGQGVSGRGYTF
>TRBJ2-6|TRBV19
CASSTNRGGVLTF
>TRBJ2-7|TRBV7-3
CASSPRGTGGDEQYF
>TRBJ2-3|TRBV5-1
CASTSGQGSDTQYF
>TRBJ2-5|TRBV29-1
CSAATPGETQYF
>TRBJ1-1|TRBV7-9
CASSQGQGALNTEAFF
>TRBJ2-1|TRBV19
CASSTRTSGGYNEQFF
>TRBJ1-6|TRBV6-1
CASSGWQGVRNSPLHF
>TRBJ2-1|TRBV19
CASSIDPSRMIF
>TRBJ1-5|TRBV7-4
CASSMDRRSNQPQHF
>TRBJ2-1|TRBV3-1/TRBV3-2
CASSQYGTGSGNEQFF
>TRBJ1-2|TRBV3-1/TRBV3-2
CASSPFAESYGYTF
>TRBJ2-5|TRBV30
CAWSVGGRKETQYF
>TRBJ2-3|TRBV3-1/TRBV3-2
CATAASGGWESTDTQYF
>TRBJ1-2|TRBV7-9
CASSRDRGPSYTF
>TRBJ1-2|TRBV9
CASSPRLEGGYTF
>TRBJ1-2|TRBV15
CATQRDRDRSYGYTF
>TRBJ2-1|TRBV3-1/TRBV3-2
CASSQVRRSGEQFF
>TRBJ1-6|TRBV3-1/TRBV3-2
CASSSPQSPLHF
>TRBJ2-5|TRBV19
CASSRDRSYQETQYF
>TRBJ1-2|TRBV6-4
CASSRDRFYGYTF
>TRBJ1-4|TRBV5-5
CASSFVVEGATNEKLFF
>TRBJ2-3|TRBV5-1
CASSLAGSETTDTQYF
>TRBJ1-5|TRBV3-1/TRBV3-2
CARYGGCYSNQPQHF
>TRBJ2-1|TRBV5-6
CASSLGRGSDEQFF
>TRBJ1-6|TRBV18
CASSPVQVADNSPLHF
>TRBJ2-3|TRBV3-1/TRBV3-2
CASSYIAGGPPDTQYF
>TRBJ1-2|TRBV2
CASSYDRGSDGYTF
>TRBJ2-5|TRBV5-1
CASIPGGSFGETQYF
>TRBJ1-2|TRBV7-9
CASSFSSENGYTF
>TRBJ1-3|TRBV2
CASSVIRGPDLSGNTIYF
>TRBJ2-2|TRBV18
CASSPTSTGELFF
>TRBJ1-2|TRBV13
CASSWDRAQGGYTF